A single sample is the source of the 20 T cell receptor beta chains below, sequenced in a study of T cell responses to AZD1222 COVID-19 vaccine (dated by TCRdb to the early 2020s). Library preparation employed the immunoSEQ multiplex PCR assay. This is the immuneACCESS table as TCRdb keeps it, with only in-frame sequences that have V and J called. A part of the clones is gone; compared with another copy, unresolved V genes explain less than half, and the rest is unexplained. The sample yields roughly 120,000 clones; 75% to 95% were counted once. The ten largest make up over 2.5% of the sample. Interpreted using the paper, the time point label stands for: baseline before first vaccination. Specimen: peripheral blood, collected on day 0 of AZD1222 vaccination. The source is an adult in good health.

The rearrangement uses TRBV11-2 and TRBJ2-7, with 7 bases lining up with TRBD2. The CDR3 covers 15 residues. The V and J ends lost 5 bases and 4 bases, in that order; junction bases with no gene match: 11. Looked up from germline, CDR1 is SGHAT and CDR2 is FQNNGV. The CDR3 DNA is TGTGCCAGCAGCACTCTAGAGCGGGATGGATACGAGCAGTACTTC. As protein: CASSTLERDGYEQYF.

Here the CDR3 DNA reads TGTGCCTGGAGTGGGAGGGCCGGGGAGCTGTTTTTT. Encoded protein: CAWSGRAGELFF. The gene calls are TRBV30 and TRBJ2-2; D perhaps matches TRBD2 (6 bases). With 1 base removed from V and 6 bases from J, the gap between germline ends came to 6 bases. Germline lookup yields CDR1 GTSNPN and CDR2 SVGIG (reference sequence). CDR3 size: 12 residues. The full variable domain, its missing parts supplied by reference TRBV30 and TRBJ2-2, is SQTIHQWPATLVQPVGSPLSLECTVEGTSNPNLYWYRQAAGRGLQLLFYSVGIGQISSEVPQNLSASRPQDRQFILSSKKLLLSDSGFYLCAWSGRAGELFFGEGSRLTVL.

The CDR3 sequence: CASSYSWVGDTEAFF. The CDR3 DNA follows: TGTGCCAGCAGTTACTCATGGGTCGGGGACACTGAAGCTTTCTTT. V is TRBV6-5 and J is TRBJ1-1; unclear D gene. Trimming left V 0 bases short and J 3 bases short, with 11 bases between. The CDR3 consists of 15 residues. Per germline, CDR1 MNHEY and CDR2 SVGAGI.

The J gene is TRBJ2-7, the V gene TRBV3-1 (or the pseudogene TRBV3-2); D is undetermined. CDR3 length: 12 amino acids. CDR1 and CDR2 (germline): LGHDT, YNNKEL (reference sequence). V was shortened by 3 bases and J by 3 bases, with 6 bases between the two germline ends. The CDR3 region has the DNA TGTGCCAGCAGCCATATGGACTACGAGCAGTACTTC. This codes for CASSHMDYEQYF.

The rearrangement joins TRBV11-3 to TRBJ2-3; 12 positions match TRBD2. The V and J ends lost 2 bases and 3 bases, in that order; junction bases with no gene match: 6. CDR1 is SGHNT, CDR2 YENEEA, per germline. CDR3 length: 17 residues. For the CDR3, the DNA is TGTGCCAGCAGCTTAAGCGCTAGCGGGAGGGATACAGATACGCAGTATTTT. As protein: CASSLSASGRDTDTQYF.

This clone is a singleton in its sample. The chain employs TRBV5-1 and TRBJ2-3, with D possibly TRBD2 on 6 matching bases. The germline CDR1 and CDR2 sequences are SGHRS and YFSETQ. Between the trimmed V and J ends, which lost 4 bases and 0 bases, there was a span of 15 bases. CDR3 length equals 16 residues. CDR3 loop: CASSQGGGKSTDTQYF. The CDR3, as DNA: TGCGCCAGCAGCCAAGGTGGGGGGAAAAGCACAGATACGCAGTATTTT.

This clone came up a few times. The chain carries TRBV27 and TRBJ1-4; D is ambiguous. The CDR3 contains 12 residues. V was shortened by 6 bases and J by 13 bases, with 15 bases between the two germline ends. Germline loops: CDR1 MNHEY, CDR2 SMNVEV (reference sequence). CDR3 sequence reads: CASSRPGSLLFF. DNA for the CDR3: TGTGCCAGCAGCCGGCCGGGGAGCTTACTGTTTTTT.

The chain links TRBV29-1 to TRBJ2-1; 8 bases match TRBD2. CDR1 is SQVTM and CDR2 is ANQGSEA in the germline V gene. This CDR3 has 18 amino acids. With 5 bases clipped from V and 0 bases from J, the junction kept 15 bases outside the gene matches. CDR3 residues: CSVFGGAGVQISYNEQFF. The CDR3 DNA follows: TGCAGCGTTTTCGGAGGAGCGGGAGTCCAAATCTCCTACAATGAGCAGTTCTTC.

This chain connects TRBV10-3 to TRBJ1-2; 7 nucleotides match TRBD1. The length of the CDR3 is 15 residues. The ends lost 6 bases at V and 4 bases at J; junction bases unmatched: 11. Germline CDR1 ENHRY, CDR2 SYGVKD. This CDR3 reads CAISSQEGASYGYTF. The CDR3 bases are TGTGCCATCAGCTCTCAGGAGGGGGCAAGCTATGGCTACACCTTC.

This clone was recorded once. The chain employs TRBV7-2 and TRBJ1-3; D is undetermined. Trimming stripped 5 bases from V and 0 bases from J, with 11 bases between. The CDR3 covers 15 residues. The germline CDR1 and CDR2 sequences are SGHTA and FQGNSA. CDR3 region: CASSLKASSGNTIYF. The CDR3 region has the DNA TGTGCCAGCAGCCTTAAGGCAAGCTCTGGAAACACCATATATTTT.

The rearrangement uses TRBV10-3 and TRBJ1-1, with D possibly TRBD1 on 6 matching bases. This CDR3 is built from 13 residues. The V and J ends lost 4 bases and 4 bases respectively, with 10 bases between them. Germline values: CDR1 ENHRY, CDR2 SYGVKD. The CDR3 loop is CAISVLGGTEAFF. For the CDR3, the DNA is TGTGCCATCAGTGTCTTAGGGGGCACTGAAGCTTTCTTT.

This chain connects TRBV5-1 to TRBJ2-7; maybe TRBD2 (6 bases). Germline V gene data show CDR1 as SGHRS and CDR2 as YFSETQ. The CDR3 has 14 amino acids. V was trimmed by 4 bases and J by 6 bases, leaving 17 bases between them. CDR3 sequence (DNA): TGCGCCAGCAGCCAAGGAGGGGCCCCGGCCGAGCAGTACTTC. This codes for CASSQGGAPAEQYF.

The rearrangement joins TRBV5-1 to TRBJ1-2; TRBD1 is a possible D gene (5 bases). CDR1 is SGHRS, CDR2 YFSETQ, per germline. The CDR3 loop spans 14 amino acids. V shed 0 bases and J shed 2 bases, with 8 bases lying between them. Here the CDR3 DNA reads TGCGCCAGCAGCTTGGCCGGGACGAACTATGGCTACACCTTC. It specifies CASSLAGTNYGYTF.

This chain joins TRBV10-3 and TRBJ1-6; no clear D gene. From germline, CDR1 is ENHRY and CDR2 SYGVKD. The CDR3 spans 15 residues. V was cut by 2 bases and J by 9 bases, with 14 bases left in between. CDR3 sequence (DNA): TGTGCCATCAGTGAGGCCGGGGTGGGAATTTCACCCCTCCACTTT. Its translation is CAISEAGVGISPLHF.

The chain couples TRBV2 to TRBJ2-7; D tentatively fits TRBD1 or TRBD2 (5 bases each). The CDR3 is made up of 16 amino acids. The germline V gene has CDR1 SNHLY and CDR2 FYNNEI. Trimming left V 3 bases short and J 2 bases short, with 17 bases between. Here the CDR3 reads CASSDRGVKTTYEQYF. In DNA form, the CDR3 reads TGTGCCAGCAGTGATAGGGGAGTCAAAACCACCTACGAGCAGTACTTC.

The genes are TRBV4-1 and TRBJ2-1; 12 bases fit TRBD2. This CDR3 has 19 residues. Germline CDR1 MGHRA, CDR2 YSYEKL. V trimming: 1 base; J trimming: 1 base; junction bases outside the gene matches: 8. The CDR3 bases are TGCGCCAGCAGCCAAGTCGGGCTAGCGGGAGGGCGGTCCTACAATGAGCAGTTCTTC. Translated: CASSQVGLAGGRSYNEQFF.

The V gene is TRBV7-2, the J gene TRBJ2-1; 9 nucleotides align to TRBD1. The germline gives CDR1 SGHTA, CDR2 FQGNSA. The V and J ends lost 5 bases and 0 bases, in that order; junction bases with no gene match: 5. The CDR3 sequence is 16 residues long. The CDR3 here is CASSPGTGYSYNEQFF. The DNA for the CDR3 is TGTGCCAGCAGCCCCGGGACAGGGTACTCCTACAATGAGCAGTTCTTC.

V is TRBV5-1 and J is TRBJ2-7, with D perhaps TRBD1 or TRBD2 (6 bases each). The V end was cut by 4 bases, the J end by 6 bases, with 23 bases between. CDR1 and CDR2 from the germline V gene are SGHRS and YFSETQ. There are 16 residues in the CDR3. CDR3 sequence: CASSQGMGGDHPEQYF. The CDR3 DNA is TGCGCCAGCAGCCAGGGGATGGGGGGCGACCATCCCGAGCAGTACTTC.

The CDR3 region is CASSLDRGPYTGELFF. The CDR3 region has the DNA TGCGCCAGCAGCTTGGACAGGGGACCTTACACCGGGGAGCTGTTTTTT. The rearrangement uses TRBV5-1 and TRBJ2-2, with 7 bases lining up with TRBD1. In germline, CDR1 is SGHRS, CDR2 YFSETQ. The CDR3 has 16 residues. V shed 0 bases, J shed 3 bases, and the junction held 5 bases outside the gene matches.

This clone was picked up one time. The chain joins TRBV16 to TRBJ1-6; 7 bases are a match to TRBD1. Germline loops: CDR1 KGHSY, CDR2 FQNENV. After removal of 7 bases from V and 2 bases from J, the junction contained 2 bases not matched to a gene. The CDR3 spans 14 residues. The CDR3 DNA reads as TGTGCCAGCAACAGGGGTGCCTATAATTCACCCCTCCACTTT. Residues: CASNRGAYNSPLHF.